Listed here are 10 T cell receptor beta chains from one sample, sequenced in a study of siplizumab effects on memory and regulatory T cells. Method: immunoSEQ multiplex PCR; TCRdb's copy keeps in-frame clones and lacks some. The sample has some 100,000 clones; around 97% are singletons. Source material: naive CD4+ T cells sorted from blood. These receptor sequences come from a human donor in good health.

The chain has TRBV28 and TRBJ1-1; D is unresolved. Trimming left V 5 bases short and J 6 bases short, with 10 bases between. The CDR3 is made up of 12 amino acids. CDR1 is MDHEN and CDR2 is SYDVKM in the germline V gene. Here the CDR3 reads CASSTRVAEAFF. CDR3 DNA: TGTGCCAGCAGTACCCGGGTGGCTGAAGCTTTCTTT. Full variable domain (remainder filled in from reference TRBV28 and TRBJ1-1): DVKVTQSSRYLVKRTGEKVFLECVQDMDHENMFWYRQDPGLGLRLIYFSYDVKMKEKGDIPEGYSVSREKKERFSLILESASTNQTSMYLCASSTRVAEAFFGQGTRLTVV.

The rearrangement links TRBV5-4 to TRBJ2-5, with 7 bases fitting TRBD1. This CDR3 is built from 13 residues. Germline V lookup: CDR1 SGHNT, CDR2 YYREEE (reference sequence). V trimming: 3 bases; J trimming: 3 bases; junction bases outside the gene matches: 2. The CDR3 reads CASSSGTEETQYF. The CDR3 DNA is TGTGCCAGCAGCTCCGGGACAGAAGAGACCCAGTACTTC. Filled out from reference TRBV5-4 and TRBJ2-5, the complete variable domain reads ETGVTQSPTHLIKTRGQQVTLRCSSQSGHNTVSWYQQALGQGPQFIFQYYREEENGRGNFPPRFSGLQFPNYSSELNVNALELDDSALYLCASSSGTEETQYFGPGTRLLVL.

J is TRBJ1-1 and V is TRBV28, with a possible D match to TRBD1 (6 bases). Germline CDR1 and CDR2: MDHEN and SYDVKM. The CDR3 totals 13 residues. Trimming took 5 bases from V and 1 from J, leaving 8 bases between them. The CDR3 DNA reads as TGTGCCAGCAGTCTCAGGGGGAACACTGAAGCTTTCTTT. Residues: CASSLRGNTEAFF.

The chain recombines TRBV11-2 with TRBJ2-7; no clear D. The V gene lost 2 bases and the J gene lost 5 bases, with 13 bases spanning the gap. Germline CDR1 reads SGHAT; CDR2 reads FQNNGV. CDR3 length equals 14 residues. The CDR3 region is CASSLPGPLDEQYF. The CDR3 nucleotides read TGTGCCAGCAGCTTACCCGGCCCCCTGGACGAGCAGTACTTC.

This clone was detected only a few times. V and J are TRBV19 and TRBJ2-7, with D perhaps given as TRBD1 or TRBD2 (5 bases each). Deletions cut 6 bases from V and 4 bases from J, with 10 bases between. Germline CDR1 LNHDA, CDR2 SQIVND (reference sequence). CDR3 length: 12 residues. This CDR3 reads CASSRDHYEQYF. CDR3 sequence (DNA): TGTGCCAGTAGCCGGGACCATTACGAGCAGTACTTC.

The rearrangement links TRBV27 to TRBJ1-1; 7 nucleotides align to TRBD1. The length of the CDR3 is 14 residues. Trimming removed 6 bases from V and 5 bases from J; junction bases left unmatched: 9. Per the germline V gene, CDR1 is MNHEY and CDR2 is SMNVEV (reference sequence). CDR3 sequence reads: CASRATGVRTEAFF. The DNA for the CDR3 is TGTGCCAGCAGAGCTACAGGGGTAAGGACTGAAGCTTTCTTT.

The V and J genes are TRBV10-3 and TRBJ1-1; no reliable D call. The CDR3 runs 13 residues. The germline V gene has CDR1 ENHRY and CDR2 SYGVKD. The ends were cut back, 3 bases at V and 1 base at J, with 6 bases in the middle. The CDR3 coding sequence is TGTGCCATCAGTGAAAACAGGAACACTGAAGCTTTCTTT. This translates into CAISENRNTEAFF.

The chain joins TRBV5-6 to TRBJ1-2, with 11 bases lining up with TRBD1. The CDR3 has 15 residues. V lost 4 bases and J lost 5; bases outside the gene matches: 7. Germline-derived CDR1 and CDR2 are SGHDT and YYEEEE. This chain's CDR3 is CASSPQDRGLYGYTF. The DNA of the CDR3 is TGTGCCAGCAGCCCGCAGGACAGGGGGCTTTATGGCTACACCTTC.

This clone was recorded once. The J gene is TRBJ2-7, the V gene TRBV7-9, with 7 bases identical to TRBD1. Germline V CDR1 and CDR2: SEHNR, FQNEAQ (reference sequence). The V and J ends lost 5 bases and 0 bases, in that order; junction bases with no gene match: 4. There are 14 residues in the CDR3. The CDR3 loop is CASSPGQSSYEQYF. The CDR3 bases are TGTGCCAGCAGCCCGGGACAGAGCTCCTACGAGCAGTACTTC.

The chain has TRBV30 and TRBJ1-1; D remains ambiguous. In germline, CDR1 is GTSNPN, CDR2 SVGIG (reference sequence). With 1 base removed from V and 1 base from J, the gap between germline ends came to 7 bases. The CDR3 length is 13 residues. CDR3 DNA sequence: TGTGCCTGGAGTGAGAGGGAGAACACTGAAGCTTTCTTT. Its translation is CAWSERENTEAFF.